These 25 T cell receptor beta chains share one sample of origin, sequenced in a study of response to subunit inactivated influenza vaccine. TCRdb re-derived calls from the RT-PCR reads in MiXCR, one entry per CDR3 protein. Of 550,000 to 800,000 distinct CDR3 sequences in the sample, roughly 14% are singletons; the top ten hold 9.5% to 13%. Sequencing was performed on PBMCs from blood, taken approximately 13 days after vaccination. The receptor set was obtained from a man between 50 and 59 years old who received an inactivated influenza vaccine.

The sample holds a few counts of this clonotype. The rearrangement uses TRBV4-1 and TRBJ2-2; the D gene could be TRBD1 or TRBD2 (6 bases each). This CDR3 spans 17 amino acids. Germline V gene sequence: CDR1 MGHRA, CDR2 YSYEKL. The V gene lost 2 bases and the J gene lost 6 bases, with 19 bases spanning the gap. CDR3 in amino acids: CASSQRGTLGGSGELFF. Written as DNA, the CDR3 is TGCGCCAGCAGCCAAAGGGGGACTTTGGGGGGATCCGGGGAGCTGTTTTTT.

The chain is built from TRBV3-1 and TRBJ1-1; perhaps TRBD1 as D (6 bases). Trimming took off 5 bases at V and 0 bases at J, with 13 bases between the two ends. The CDR3 length is 15 residues. Looked up from germline, CDR1 is LGHDT and CDR2 is YNNKEL (reference sequence). The CDR3 DNA is TGTGCCAGCAGCAAATGGGACAACATGAACACTGAAGCTTTCTTT. The encoded protein is CASSKWDNMNTEAFF.

The chain is built from TRBV7-9 and TRBJ2-2; TRBD1 matches 12 bases. Germline lookup yields CDR1 SEHNR and CDR2 FQNEAQ (reference sequence). The CDR3 is 20 amino acids. V gave up 4 bases and J gave up 1 base; unmatched junction bases: 13. The CDR3 coding sequence is TGTGCCAGCAGCTCGCAAACCCTGGGACAGGGGGCGCGGAACACCGGGGAGCTGTTTTTT. This translates into CASSSQTLGQGARNTGELFF. The full variable domain, completed using reference TRBV7-9 and TRBJ2-2, is DTGVSQNPRHKITKRGQNVTFRCDPISEHNRLYWYRQTLGQGPEFLTYFQNEAQLEKSRLLSDRFSAERPKGSFSTLEIQRTEQGDSAMYLCASSSQTLGQGARNTGELFFGEGSRLTVL.

The V gene is TRBV20-1, the J gene TRBJ2-3; D is undetermined. Between the trimmed V and J ends, which lost 4 bases and 6 bases, there was a span of 17 bases. The germline V gene has CDR1 DFQATT and CDR2 SNEGSKA (reference sequence). This CDR3 is 14 amino acids long. CDR3 loop: CSANRLGPQDTQYF. Here the CDR3 DNA reads TGCAGTGCTAACCGCCTAGGCCCCCAGGATACGCAGTATTTT.

This rearrangement joins TRBV7-9 to TRBJ2-5, with a possible D match to TRBD2 (7 bases). Germline-derived CDR1 and CDR2 are SEHNR and FQNEAQ (reference sequence). V shed 2 bases and J shed 5 bases, with 12 bases lying between them. This CDR3 has 14 residues. Here the CDR3 reads CASSLNGGPETQYF. As DNA, the CDR3 is TGTGCCAGCAGCTTAAACGGGGGGCCGGAGACCCAGTACTTC.

The V call is TRBV12-3 or TRBV12-4, the J call TRBJ2-1; 9 bases are a match to TRBD2. The CDR3 runs 17 residues. The J segment lost 8 bases and the V segment lost 11 bases, leaving 22 bases of the junction unmatched. CDR3 in DNA: TGTGCCTTCAGTTTAGCGCGGCTAGCGGGATCGAGAGATGAGCAGTTCTTC. Its translation: CAFSLARLAGSRDEQFF.

This clonotype has a handful of counts. The V and J genes are TRBV5-4 and TRBJ2-7; D unclear. Germline lookup yields CDR1 SGHNT and CDR2 YYREEE (reference sequence). Trimming took 3 bases from V and 4 from J, leaving 8 bases between them. This CDR3 spans 12 amino acids. The CDR3 is CASSYDQYEQYF. In DNA, the CDR3 is TGTGCCAGCAGCTACGACCAATACGAGCAGTACTTC.

The V call is TRBV5-1, the J call TRBJ2-1; D is perhaps TRBD1 (5 bases). This CDR3 region has 16 residues. Germline-derived CDR1 and CDR2 are SGHRS and YFSETQ. V lost 5 bases to trimming and J lost 2 bases, with 17 bases between them. The CDR3 nucleotides are TGCGCCAGCAGTCTTCAGGGAAGGGCGGCCTACAATGAGCAGTTCTTC. This encodes CASSLQGRAAYNEQFF.

This clonotype has just a few counts. The rearrangement uses TRBV7-2 and TRBJ2-1; D not resolved. Trimming cost V 0 bases and J 10 bases, with 10 bases left between them. Germline CDR1 SGHTA, CDR2 FQGNSA. CDR3 length: 13 residues. The CDR3 here is CASSLAAQREQFF. The CDR3 DNA reads TGTGCCAGCAGCTTAGCGGCACAGCGCGAGCAGTTCTTC.

This clonotype was detected only a few times. This chain connects TRBV7-2 to TRBJ2-2, with D tentatively TRBD2 (6 bases). Trimming removed 3 bases from V and 2 bases from J, with 16 bases in between. Germline values: CDR1 SGHTA, CDR2 FQGNSA. The CDR3 is made up of 17 amino acids. CDR3 residues: CASSFPRLADNTGELFF. In nucleotides, the CDR3 is TGTGCCAGCAGCTTTCCTAGGTTAGCGGATAACACCGGGGAGCTGTTTTTT.

This clonotype appeared a few times. The rearrangement joins TRBV5-1 to TRBJ1-1; D possibly corresponds to TRBD1 (6 bases). The germline V gene encodes CDR1 SGHRS and CDR2 YFSETQ. V lost 3 bases and J 4 bases, leaving 16 bases between the germline ends. CDR3 length: 15 residues. CDR3: CASSYSTGFGTEAFF. The CDR3 DNA sequence: TGCGCCAGCAGCTATAGTACAGGGTTCGGCACTGAAGCTTTCTTT.

This clonotype appeared a few times. This chain connects TRBV28 to TRBJ2-7, with 11 bases lining up with TRBD2. Per germline, CDR1 MDHEN and CDR2 SYDVKM. Losses at the gene ends were 5 bases for V and 6 bases for J; bases not matched to a gene: 9. The CDR3 has 15 amino acids. The CDR3 nucleotides are TGTGCCAGCAGTCCCCTAGCGGGAGGTGGGTCCGAGCAGTACTTC. Translated: CASSPLAGGGSEQYF.

This clonotype turned up a few times. The chain joins TRBV20-1 to TRBJ2-3; 10 bases line up with TRBD1. V lost 5 bases to trimming and J lost 6 bases; unmatched junction nucleotides: 8. The CDR3 extends over 14 amino acids. From germline, CDR1 is DFQATT and CDR2 SNEGSKA (reference sequence). The CDR3 spells CSAAYRDRGDTQYF. Here the CDR3 DNA reads TGCAGTGCTGCCTACCGGGACAGGGGTGATACGCAGTATTTT.

The sample holds many counts of this clonotype. V usage is TRBV5-6 and J usage is TRBJ2-7; the match to TRBD2 covers 7 bases. The CDR3 is 15 residues long. Germline assignment: CDR1 SGHDT and CDR2 YYEEEE. The junction had 10 bases not matched to a gene; V was cut back by 2 bases and J by 5 bases. The DNA of the CDR3 is TGTGCCAGCAGCTTCTCTCCCGGACTAGATAACGAGCAGTACTTC. Amino acid sequence: CASSFSPGLDNEQYF.

This chain joins TRBV20-1 and TRBJ2-3; D unresolved. CDR3 size: 11 residues. Germline loops: CDR1 DFQATT, CDR2 SNEGSKA (reference sequence). V was pared by 5 bases and J by 2 bases, with 5 bases between. The CDR3 DNA reads TGCAGTGCTCAGACCACAGATACGCAGTATTTT. Translated, it gives CSAQTTDTQYF.

There are many counts of this clonotype. The CDR3 loop reads CASSLVTGKDTQYF. The CDR3 DNA reads TGTGCCAGCAGCTTAGTTACAGGGAAAGATACGCAGTATTTT. The chain links TRBV7-9 to TRBJ2-3, with D perhaps matching TRBD1 (6 bases). Trimming stripped 1 base from V and 5 bases from J, with 10 bases between. CDR3 length: 14 residues. Looked up from germline, CDR1 is SEHNR and CDR2 is FQNEAQ (reference sequence).

The chain recombines TRBV29-1 with TRBJ2-1; 11 positions agree with TRBD2. V lost 8 bases and J lost 6; bases outside the gene matches: 9. Germline CDR1 SQVTM, CDR2 ANQGSEA. The CDR3 spans 14 residues. The CDR3 region is CSTTSGRALNEQFF. The DNA of the CDR3 is TGCAGCACAACTAGCGGGAGAGCTCTCAATGAGCAGTTCTTC.

This chain connects TRBV11-2 to TRBJ2-5; 9 bases line up with TRBD2. V trimming: 0 bases; J trimming: 4 bases; junction bases outside the gene matches: 3. The CDR3 has 15 amino acids. Germline CDR1 and CDR2: SGHAT and FQNNGV. CDR3 amino acids: CASSLERGGTETQYF. The CDR3 nucleotides read TGTGCCAGCAGCTTAGAGCGGGGGGGAACAGAGACCCAGTACTTC.

This clonotype has ten or more counts. An end of the junction does not agree with germline; a read error may underlie this. The gene calls are TRBV5-1 and TRBJ2-3; D is possibly TRBD1 (8 bases). Germline CDR1 and CDR2: SGHRS and YFSETQ. This CDR3 spans 15 amino acids. CDR3 amino acids: CASSLGQGGTDTQYF. CDR3 bases: TGTGCCAGCAGTTTAGGACAGGGAGGGACAGATACGCAGTATTTT.

The chain has TRBV29-1 and TRBJ2-7, with D possibly matching TRBD2 (5 bases). V dropped 4 bases and J dropped 3 bases, with 10 bases sitting between them. The germline V gene encodes CDR1 SQVTM and CDR2 ANQGSEA. CDR3 length equals 12 residues. The chain's CDR3 is CSVGAGGYEQYF. CDR3 bases: TGCAGCGTTGGCGCCGGAGGCTACGAGCAGTACTTC.

The sample holds a few counts of this clonotype. V is TRBV5-5 and J is TRBJ2-3; 7 positions match TRBD2. V shed 4 bases and J 5 bases; nucleotides not matched to a gene: 4. From germline, CDR1 is SGHKS and CDR2 YYEKEE (reference sequence). The CDR3 contains 13 residues. The CDR3 bases are TGTGCCAGCAGCCCGCGGGGGTTAGATACGCAGTATTTT. Amino acid sequence: CASSPRGLDTQYF.

The rearrangement links TRBV18 to TRBJ1-5; a possible D gene is TRBD1 (5 bases). Trimming left V 5 bases short and J 6 bases short, with 17 bases between. The germline V gene has CDR1 KGHSH and CDR2 LQKENI. This CDR3 spans 15 amino acids. The CDR3 DNA follows: TGTGCCAGCTCAGGGACCGGGGGATCCGGTCAGCCCCAGCATTTT. Encoded protein: CASSGTGGSGQPQHF.

CDR3 sequence (DNA): TGTGCCAGCAGCTTAGCGGCAGCGAACACTGAAGCTTTCTTT. Protein sequence: CASSLAAANTEAFF. The rearrangement uses TRBV7-2 and TRBJ1-1; D not resolved. Germline V gene lookup returns CDR1 SGHTA and CDR2 FQGNSA. The V gene lost 0 bases and the J gene lost 1 base, with 6 bases spanning the gap. The CDR3 consists of 14 residues. The variable domain in full, with the rest retrieved from reference TRBV7-2 and TRBJ1-1, is GAGVSQSPSNKVTEKGKDVELRCDPISGHTALYWYRQSLGQGLEFLIYFQGNSAPDKSGLPSDRFSAERTGGSVSTLTIQRTQQEDSAVYLCASSLAAANTEAFFGQGTRLTVV.

V and J are TRBV4-1 and TRBJ1-3; unclear D gene. Germline loops: CDR1 MGHRA, CDR2 YSYEKL. This CDR3 has 15 residues. V shed 3 bases and J shed 4 bases, with 13 bases lying between them. CDR3 region: CASSQEALVGNTIYF. CDR3 DNA sequence: TGCGCCAGCAGCCAGGAAGCGTTGGTGGGAAACACCATATATTTT.

This clonotype was seen more than once but under ten times. The rearrangement links TRBV20-1 to TRBJ2-1, with 14 bases lining up with TRBD2. CDR3 length: 16 residues. Germline assignment: CDR1 DFQATT and CDR2 SNEGSKA (reference sequence). The junction had 6 bases not matched to a gene; V was cut back by 4 bases and J by 4 bases. The CDR3 DNA reads as TGCAGTGCTACTGGGACTAGCGGGAGTAGATACAATGAGCAGTTCTTC. Protein product: CSATGTSGSRYNEQFF.